A single sample gave rise to the 10 T cell receptor beta chains below, sequenced in a study of cytomegalovirus exposure and HLA in healthy donors. The PCR employed 60 Vbeta primers together with 13 Jbeta primers. Clones were sequenced by immunoSEQ multiplex PCR, and TCRdb holds only the in-frame ones, with some missing. The data show 150,000 to 200,000 clones, about 80% seen once. Specimen: PBMCs. The receptor set was obtained from a man younger than 35 in good health and CMV-seropositive.

This chain joins TRBV12-5 and TRBJ1-1, with a tentative D call TRBD1 (5 bases). Germline assignment: CDR1 LGHNT and CDR2 FRNRAP. There are 13 residues in the CDR3. The ends were cut back, 7 bases at V and 4 bases at J, with 13 bases in the middle. The CDR3 coding sequence is TGTGCTAGTGTCGGGGGAGGTGGCACTGAAGCTTTCTTT. This codes for CASVGGGGTEAFF.

V gene TRBV6-1 combines with J gene TRBJ1-1, with D possibly TRBD1 on 5 matching bases. The CDR3 length is 13 residues. V lost 2 bases and J 8 bases, leaving 12 bases between the germline ends. Germline CDR1 reads MNHNS; CDR2 reads SASEGT. The CDR3: CASSELGGVEAFF. The CDR3 DNA reads as TGTGCCAGCAGTGAATTGGGGGGGGTCGAAGCTTTCTTT.

This chain links TRBV9 with TRBJ2-2, with 8 bases lining up with TRBD2. V gave up 0 bases and J gave up 6 bases; unmatched junction bases: 4. Germline V CDR1 and CDR2: SGDLS, YYNGEE. The CDR3 totals 15 residues. The CDR3 bases are TGTGCCAGCAGCGTAGCCGGGGGGGCGGCCGGGGAGCTGTTTTTT. This codes for CASSVAGGAAGELFF.

The chain has TRBV11-2 and TRBJ2-4; the D gene is possibly TRBD2 (5 bases). This CDR3 region has 15 residues. CDR1 is SGHAT and CDR2 is FQNNGV in the germline V gene. Trimming took 0 bases from V and 5 from J, leaving 11 bases between them. The CDR3: CASSLEGSFQNIQYF. DNA of the CDR3: TGTGCCAGCAGCTTAGAGGGGAGTTTCCAAAACATTCAGTACTTC.

The rearrangement joins TRBV2 to TRBJ1-5, with D possibly TRBD1 on 5 matching bases. The germline gives CDR1 SNHLY, CDR2 FYNNEI. V lost 6 bases to trimming and J lost 5 bases, with 14 bases between them. This CDR3 has 14 amino acids. The DNA of the CDR3 is TGTGCCAGCAGCCCGACAGTAAATTATCAGCCCCAGCATTTT. It codes for CASSPTVNYQPQHF.

This sequence joins TRBV30 and TRBJ1-1, with unresolved D. V lost 0 bases, J lost 1 base, and 6 bases lay in between. Per germline, CDR1 GTSNPN and CDR2 SVGIG (reference sequence). The CDR3 sequence is 13 residues long. The CDR3 bases are TGTGCCTGGAGTGTCGCAGAGAACACTGAAGCTTTCTTT. Its protein product is CAWSVAENTEAFF.

The J gene is TRBJ1-5, the V gene TRBV6-6; a possible D gene is TRBD1 (6 bases). V was shortened by 8 bases and J by 0 bases, with 11 bases between the two germline ends. Germline lookup yields CDR1 MNHNY and CDR2 SVGAGI (reference sequence). The CDR3 loop spans 14 amino acids. This CDR3 reads CASGGFNSNQPQHF. The DNA for the CDR3 is TGTGCCAGCGGGGGCTTCAATAGCAATCAGCCCCAGCATTTT.

This sequence joins TRBV5-1 and TRBJ2-3; TRBD1 matches at 11 bases. Germline CDR1 reads SGHRS; CDR2 reads YFSETQ. Trimming took 4 bases from V and 3 from J; bases not matched to a gene: 7. This CDR3 comprises 16 residues. CDR3 in amino acids: CASSPGTGGLTDTQYF. The CDR3 DNA follows: TGCGCCAGCAGCCCAGGGACAGGGGGGTTGACAGATACGCAGTATTTT.

The chain links TRBV7-8 to TRBJ1-4, with 7 bases aligning to TRBD1. CDR1 and CDR2 (germline): SGHVS, FQNEAQ. This CDR3 comprises 14 residues. V lost 5 bases to trimming and J lost 5 bases; unmatched junction nucleotides: 5. The CDR3 region has the DNA TGTGCCAGCAGCCCCTCGACAGGGAATGAAAAACTGTTTTTT. Its protein is CASSPSTGNEKLFF.

The chain uses TRBV6-4 and TRBJ2-1; possible D gene TRBD2, 7 bases. V gave up 3 bases and J gave up 1 base, with 22 bases separating them. Germline CDR1 is MRHNA and CDR2 is SNTAGT. CDR3 length equals 19 residues. The CDR3 sequence is CASSEILGGLGGSYNEQFF. In DNA form, the CDR3 reads TGTGCCAGCAGTGAAATCTTGGGGGGGCTAGGAGGGTCCTACAATGAGCAGTTCTTC.